This TCR beta chain was sequenced for a study of blood T cell repertoires in COVID-19. On the study more broadly: Some COVID-19 samples were acute and others convalescent; all came from the United States, Italy and Spain.

Profiled with immunoSEQ multiplex PCR; TCRdb holds only in-frame clones, not every one. Of 270,000 or so clones listed, approximately 83% are singletons. The V end was cut by 1 base, the J end by 3 bases, with 11 bases between. The germline V gene encodes CDR1 SGHKS and CDR2 YYEKEE (reference sequence). This CDR3 region has 15 residues. The chain joins TRBV5-5 to TRBJ2-1; D may be TRBD1 (5 bases). The clonotype originates from a woman aged 45-60 years who had recovered from COVID-19. The sequenced sample consisted of peripheral blood. The CDR3 nucleotides are TGTGCCAGCAGCTTGATTGGGGCTAACTACAATGAGCAGTTCTTC. It translates to CASSLIGANYNEQFF.